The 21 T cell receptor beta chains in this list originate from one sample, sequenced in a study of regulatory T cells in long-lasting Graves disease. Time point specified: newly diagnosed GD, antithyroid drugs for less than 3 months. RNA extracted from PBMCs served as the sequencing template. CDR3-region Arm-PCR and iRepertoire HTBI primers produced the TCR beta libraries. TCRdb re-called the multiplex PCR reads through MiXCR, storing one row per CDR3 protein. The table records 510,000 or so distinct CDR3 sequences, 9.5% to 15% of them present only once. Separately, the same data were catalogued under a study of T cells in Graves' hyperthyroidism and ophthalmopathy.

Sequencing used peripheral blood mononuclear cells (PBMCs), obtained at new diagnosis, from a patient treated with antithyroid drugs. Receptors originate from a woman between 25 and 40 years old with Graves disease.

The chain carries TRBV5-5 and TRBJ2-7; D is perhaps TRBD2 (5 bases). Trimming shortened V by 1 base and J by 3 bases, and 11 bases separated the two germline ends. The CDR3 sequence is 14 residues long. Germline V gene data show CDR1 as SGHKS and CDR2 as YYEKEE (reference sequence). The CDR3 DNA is TGTGCCAGCAGCTTGATTACGGGGAGCTACGAGCAGTACTTC. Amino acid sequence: CASSLITGSYEQYF.

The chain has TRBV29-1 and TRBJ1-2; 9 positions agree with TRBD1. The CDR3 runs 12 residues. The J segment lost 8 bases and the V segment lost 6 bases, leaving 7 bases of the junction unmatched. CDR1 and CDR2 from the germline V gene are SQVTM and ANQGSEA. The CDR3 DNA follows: TGCAGCGTCGGGACAGGGTTAGGCGGCTACACCTTC. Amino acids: CSVGTGLGGYTF.

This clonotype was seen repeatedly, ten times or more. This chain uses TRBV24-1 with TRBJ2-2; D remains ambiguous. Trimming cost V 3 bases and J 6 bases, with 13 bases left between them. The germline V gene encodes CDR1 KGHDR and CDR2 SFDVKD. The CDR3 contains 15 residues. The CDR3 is CATSDPLTPSGELFF. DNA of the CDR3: TGTGCCACCAGTGATCCCTTGACCCCCTCCGGGGAGCTGTTTTTT.

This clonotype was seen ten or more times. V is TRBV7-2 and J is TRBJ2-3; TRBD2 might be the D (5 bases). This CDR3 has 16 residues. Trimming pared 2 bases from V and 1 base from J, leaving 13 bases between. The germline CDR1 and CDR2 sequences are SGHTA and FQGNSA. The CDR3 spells CASSLRFRRGTDTQYF. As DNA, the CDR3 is TGTGCCAGCAGCTTAAGGTTTCGGCGGGGCACAGATACGCAGTATTTT.

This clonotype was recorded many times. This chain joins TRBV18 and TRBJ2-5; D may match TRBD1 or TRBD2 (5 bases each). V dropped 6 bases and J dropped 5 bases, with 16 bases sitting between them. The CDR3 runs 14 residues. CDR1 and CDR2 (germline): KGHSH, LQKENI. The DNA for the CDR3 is TGTGCCAGCTCGCCTCGAGGGGCTGTGGAGACCCAGTACTTC. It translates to CASSPRGAVETQYF.

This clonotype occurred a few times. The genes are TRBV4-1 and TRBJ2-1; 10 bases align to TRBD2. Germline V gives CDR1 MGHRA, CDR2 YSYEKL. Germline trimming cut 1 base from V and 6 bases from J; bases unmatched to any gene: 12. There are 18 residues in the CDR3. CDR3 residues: CASSQGLAGVLRGNEQFF. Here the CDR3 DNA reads TGCGCCAGCAGCCAAGGTCTAGCGGGAGTCCTCCGGGGCAATGAGCAGTTCTTC.

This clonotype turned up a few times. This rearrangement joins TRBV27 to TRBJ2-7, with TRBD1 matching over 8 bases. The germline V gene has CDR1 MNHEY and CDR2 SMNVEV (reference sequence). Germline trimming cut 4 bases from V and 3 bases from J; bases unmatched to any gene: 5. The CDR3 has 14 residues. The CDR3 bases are TGTGCCAGCAGTTCTGACAGGGGCGACTACGAGCAGTACTTC. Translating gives CASSSDRGDYEQYF.

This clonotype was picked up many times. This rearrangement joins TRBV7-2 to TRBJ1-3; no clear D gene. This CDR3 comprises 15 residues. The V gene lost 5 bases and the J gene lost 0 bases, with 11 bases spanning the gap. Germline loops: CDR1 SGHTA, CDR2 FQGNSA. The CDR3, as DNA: TGTGCCAGCAGCAGCAGTGTGGGCTCTGGAAACACCATATATTTT. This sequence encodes CASSSSVGSGNTIYF.

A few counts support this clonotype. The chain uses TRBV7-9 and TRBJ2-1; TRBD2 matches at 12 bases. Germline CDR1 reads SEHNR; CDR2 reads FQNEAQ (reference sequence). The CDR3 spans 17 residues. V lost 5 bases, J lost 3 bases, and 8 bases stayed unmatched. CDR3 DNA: TGTGCCAGCAGCACATTGCCGGGACTAGCGGGCTACAATGAGCAGTTCTTC. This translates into CASSTLPGLAGYNEQFF.

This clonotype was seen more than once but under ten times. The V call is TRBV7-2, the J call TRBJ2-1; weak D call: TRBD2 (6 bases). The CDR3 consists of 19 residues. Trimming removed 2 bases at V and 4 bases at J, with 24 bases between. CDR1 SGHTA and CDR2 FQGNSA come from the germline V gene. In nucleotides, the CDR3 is TGTGCCAGCAGCTTATATCTAAGGCGGGACGTACCCCTTTACAATGAGCAGTTCTTC. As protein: CASSLYLRRDVPLYNEQFF.

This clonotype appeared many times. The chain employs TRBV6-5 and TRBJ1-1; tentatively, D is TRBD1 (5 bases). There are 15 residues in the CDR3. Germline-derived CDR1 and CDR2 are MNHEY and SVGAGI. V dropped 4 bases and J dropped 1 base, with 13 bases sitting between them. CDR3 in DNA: TGTGCCAGCAGTTCACAGGACCCTGGGAACACTGAAGCTTTCTTT. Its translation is CASSSQDPGNTEAFF.

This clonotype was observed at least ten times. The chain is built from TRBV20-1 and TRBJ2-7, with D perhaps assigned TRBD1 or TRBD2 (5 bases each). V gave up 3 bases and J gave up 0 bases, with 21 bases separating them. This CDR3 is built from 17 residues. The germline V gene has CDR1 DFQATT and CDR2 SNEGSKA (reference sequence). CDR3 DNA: TGCAGTGCTAGCCCCAGATCTGGGACCCAGAGCTCCTACGAGCAGTACTTC. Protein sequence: CSASPRSGTQSSYEQYF.

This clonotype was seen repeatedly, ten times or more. In DNA, the CDR3 is TGCGCCAGCAGCTTGATTAAGGAGGGTGTAGATACGCAGTATTTT. Its protein is CASSLIKEGVDTQYF. The chain combines TRBV5-1 with TRBJ2-3; D might be TRBD2 (6 bases). Germline-derived CDR1 and CDR2 are SGHRS and YFSETQ. This CDR3 has 15 residues. The V gene lost 1 base and the J gene lost 5 bases, with 14 bases spanning the gap.

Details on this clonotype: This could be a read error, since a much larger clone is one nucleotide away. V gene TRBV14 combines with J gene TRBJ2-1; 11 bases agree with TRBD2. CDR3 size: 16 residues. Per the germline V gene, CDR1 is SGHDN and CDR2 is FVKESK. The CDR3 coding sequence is TGTGCCAGCGGCCAACACACTAGCGGGAGATCGAATGAGCAGTTCTTC. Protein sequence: CASGQHTSGRSNEQFF.

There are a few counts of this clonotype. The CDR3, as DNA: TGCAGTGCTAGATCAGGGGTACGGCGTGATGGCTACACCTTC. Translation: CSARSGVRRDGYTF. The gene calls are TRBV20-1 and TRBJ1-2; a possible D gene is TRBD1 (6 bases). CDR3 length: 14 amino acids. Germline-derived CDR1 and CDR2 are DFQATT and SNEGSKA (reference sequence). Trimming removed 2 bases from V and 6 bases from J, with 16 bases in between.

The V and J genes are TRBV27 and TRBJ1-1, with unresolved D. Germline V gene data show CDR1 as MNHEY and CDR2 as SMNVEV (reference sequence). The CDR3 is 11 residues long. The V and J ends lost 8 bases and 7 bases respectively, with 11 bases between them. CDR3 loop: CASGRGYEAFF. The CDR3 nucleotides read TGTGCCAGCGGCCGAGGCTATGAAGCTTTCTTT.

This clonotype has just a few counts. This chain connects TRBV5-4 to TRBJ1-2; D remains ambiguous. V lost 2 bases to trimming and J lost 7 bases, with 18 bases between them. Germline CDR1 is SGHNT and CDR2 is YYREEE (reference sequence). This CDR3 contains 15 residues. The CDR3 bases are TGTGCCAGCAGCTTACGCAGCGAGGGATCAGGTGGCTACACCTTC. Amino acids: CASSLRSEGSGGYTF.

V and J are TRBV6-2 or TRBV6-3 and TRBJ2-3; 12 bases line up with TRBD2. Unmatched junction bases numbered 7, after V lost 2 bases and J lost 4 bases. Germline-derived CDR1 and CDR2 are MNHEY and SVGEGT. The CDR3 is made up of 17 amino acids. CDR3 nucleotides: TGTGCCAGCAGTTACCCTTCGACTAGCGGGAGTGCAGATACGCAGTATTTT. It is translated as CASSYPSTSGSADTQYF.

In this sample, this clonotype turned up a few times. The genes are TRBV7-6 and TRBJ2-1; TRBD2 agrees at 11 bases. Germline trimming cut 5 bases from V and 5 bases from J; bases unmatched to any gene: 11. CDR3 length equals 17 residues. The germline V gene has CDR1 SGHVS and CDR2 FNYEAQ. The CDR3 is CASSGLTSGRLHNEQFF. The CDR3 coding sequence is TGTGCCAGCAGCGGATTAACTAGCGGGAGACTCCACAATGAGCAGTTCTTC.

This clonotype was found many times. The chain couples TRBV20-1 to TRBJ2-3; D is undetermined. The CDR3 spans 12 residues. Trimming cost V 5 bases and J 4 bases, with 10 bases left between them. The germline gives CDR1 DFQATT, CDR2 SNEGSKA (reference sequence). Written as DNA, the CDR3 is TGCAGTGCTTGCCCCGATCCAGATACGCAGTATTTT. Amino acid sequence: CSACPDPDTQYF.

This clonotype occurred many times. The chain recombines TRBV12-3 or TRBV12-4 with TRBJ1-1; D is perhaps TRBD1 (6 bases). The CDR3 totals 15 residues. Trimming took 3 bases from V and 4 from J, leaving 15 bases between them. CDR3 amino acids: CASSLLGQMGTEAFF. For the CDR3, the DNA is TGTGCCAGCAGTTTGTTAGGACAGATGGGCACTGAAGCTTTCTTT.